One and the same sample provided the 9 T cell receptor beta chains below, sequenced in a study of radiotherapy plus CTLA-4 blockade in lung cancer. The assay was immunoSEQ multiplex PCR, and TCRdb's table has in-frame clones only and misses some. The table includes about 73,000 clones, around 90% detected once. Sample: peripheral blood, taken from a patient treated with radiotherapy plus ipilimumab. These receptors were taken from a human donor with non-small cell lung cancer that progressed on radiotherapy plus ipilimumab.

CDR3 protein: CASSQDGVDSDTQYF. CDR3 coding DNA: TGCGCCAGCAGCCAAGATGGGGTTGACTCAGATACGCAGTATTTT. The rearrangement uses TRBV4-1 and TRBJ2-3; unclear D gene. From germline, CDR1 is MGHRA and CDR2 YSYEKL. This CDR3 is built from 15 residues. The V end lost 0 bases, the J end lost 4 bases, and 11 bases lay between the germline ends.

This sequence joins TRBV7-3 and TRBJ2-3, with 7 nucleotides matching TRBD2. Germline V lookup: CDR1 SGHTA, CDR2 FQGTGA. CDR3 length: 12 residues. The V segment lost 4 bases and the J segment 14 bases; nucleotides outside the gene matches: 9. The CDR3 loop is CASSSERGQPYF. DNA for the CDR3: TGTGCCAGCAGCTCCGAGCGGGGCCAGCCGTATTTT.

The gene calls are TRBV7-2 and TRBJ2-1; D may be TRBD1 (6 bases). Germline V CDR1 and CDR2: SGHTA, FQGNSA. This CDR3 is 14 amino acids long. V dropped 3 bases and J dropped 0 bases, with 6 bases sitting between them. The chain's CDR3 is CASSLDSSYNEQFF. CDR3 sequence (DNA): TGTGCCAGCAGCTTGGACAGCTCCTACAATGAGCAGTTCTTC.

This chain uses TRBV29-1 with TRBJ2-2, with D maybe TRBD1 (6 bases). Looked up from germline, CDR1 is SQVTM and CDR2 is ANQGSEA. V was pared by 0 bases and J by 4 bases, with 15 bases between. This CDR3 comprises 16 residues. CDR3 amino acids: CSVEDWQGLGTGELFF. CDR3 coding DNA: TGCAGCGTTGAAGATTGGCAGGGGTTAGGCACCGGGGAGCTGTTTTTT.

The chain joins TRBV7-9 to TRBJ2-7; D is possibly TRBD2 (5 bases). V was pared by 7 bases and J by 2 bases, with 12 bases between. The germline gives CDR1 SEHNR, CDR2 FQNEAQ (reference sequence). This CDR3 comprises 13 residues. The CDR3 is CASMSEGAYEQYF. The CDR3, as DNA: TGTGCCAGCATGAGCGAGGGCGCCTACGAGCAGTACTTC. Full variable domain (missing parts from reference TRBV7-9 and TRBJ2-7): DTGVSQNPRHKITKRGQNVTFRCDPISEHNRLYWYRQTLGQGPEFLTYFQNEAQLEKSRLLSDRFSAERPKGSFSTLEIQRTEQGDSAMYLCASMSEGAYEQYFGPGTRLTVT.

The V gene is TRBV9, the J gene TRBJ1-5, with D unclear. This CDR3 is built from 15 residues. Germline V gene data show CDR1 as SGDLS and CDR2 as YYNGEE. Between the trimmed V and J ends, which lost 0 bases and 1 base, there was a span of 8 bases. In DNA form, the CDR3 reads TGTGCCAGCAGCGTAGAGTGGGAGAGCAATCAGCCCCAGCATTTT. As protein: CASSVEWESNQPQHF.

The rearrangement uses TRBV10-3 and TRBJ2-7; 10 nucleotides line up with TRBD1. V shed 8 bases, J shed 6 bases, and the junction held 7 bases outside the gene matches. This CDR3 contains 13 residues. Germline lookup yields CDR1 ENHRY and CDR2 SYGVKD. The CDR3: CAIGGQGTREQYV. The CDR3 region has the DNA TGTGCCATCGGGGGACAGGGGACGCGCGAGCAGTACGTC.

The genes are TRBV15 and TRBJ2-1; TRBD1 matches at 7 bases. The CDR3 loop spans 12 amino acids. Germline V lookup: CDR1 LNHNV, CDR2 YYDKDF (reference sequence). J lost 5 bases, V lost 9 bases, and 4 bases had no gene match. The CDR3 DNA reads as TGTGCCACAACCACAGGGGACAATGAGCAGTTCTTC. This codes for CATTTGDNEQFF.

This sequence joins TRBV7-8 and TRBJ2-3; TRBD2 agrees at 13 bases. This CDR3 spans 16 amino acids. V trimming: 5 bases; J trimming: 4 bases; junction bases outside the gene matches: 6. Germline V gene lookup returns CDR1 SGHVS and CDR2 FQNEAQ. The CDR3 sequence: CASSGRTSGSADTQYF. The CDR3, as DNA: TGTGCCAGCAGCGGACGGACTAGCGGGAGCGCAGATACGCAGTATTTT. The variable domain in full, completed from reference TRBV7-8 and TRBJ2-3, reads GAGVSQSPRYKVAKRGQDVALRCDPISGHVSLFWYQQALGQGPEFLTYFQNEAQLDKSGLPSDRFFAERPEGSVSTLKIQRTQQEDSAVYLCASSGRTSGSADTQYFGPGTRLTVL.